A single sample gave rise to the 23 T cell receptor beta chains below, sequenced in a study of blood T cell repertoires in COVID-19. Data came from immunoSEQ multiplex PCR; TCRdb stores just in-frame clones and leaves some out. The table lists about 76,000 clones, 86% of them singletons. Sequenced sample: peripheral blood. The receptor set was obtained from a human donor in a cohort sampled during active COVID-19.

The DNA of the CDR3 is TGTGCCACCACCCGGGGACAGGGGGCAGATACGCAGTATTTT. It is translated as CATTRGQGADTQYF. This chain joins TRBV15 and TRBJ2-3, with TRBD1 matching over 11 bases. The germline CDR1 and CDR2 sequences are LNHNV and YYDKDF (reference sequence). The CDR3 consists of 14 residues. V lost 7 bases, J lost 4 bases, and 4 bases stayed unmatched.

The chain recombines TRBV11-3 with TRBJ2-2, with a possible D match to TRBD1 (5 bases). This CDR3 has 14 amino acids. V was cut by 2 bases and J by 5 bases, with 9 bases left in between. Per the germline V gene, CDR1 is SGHNT and CDR2 is YENEEA. The CDR3 DNA reads TGTGCCAGCAGCTTACTCAGGGTGACCGGGGAGCTGTTTTTT. Translating gives CASSLLRVTGELFF.

This chain links TRBV29-1 with TRBJ2-5; TRBD2 is a possible D gene (5 bases). The germline gives CDR1 SQVTM, CDR2 ANQGSEA. This CDR3 comprises 12 residues. Deletions cut 4 bases from V and 2 bases from J, with 8 bases between. The CDR3 region has the DNA TGCAGCGTTGCAGCGGTACAAGAGACCCAGTACTTC. Protein product: CSVAAVQETQYF.

The gene calls are TRBV11-2 and TRBJ2-7; a weak D match, TRBD2 (5 bases). V lost 1 base and J lost 3, with 10 bases in between. The CDR3 has 14 residues. Germline V gene data show CDR1 as SGHAT and CDR2 as FQNNGV. DNA for the CDR3: TGTGCCAGCAGCTTAGCGGGATTACTCTACGAGCAGTACTTC. Its protein product is CASSLAGLLYEQYF.

The V gene is TRBV5-1, the J gene TRBJ1-1, with TRBD1 matching over 8 bases. Germline CDR1 is SGHRS and CDR2 is YFSETQ. V was pared by 4 bases and J by 1 base, with 3 bases of the junction left unmatched. The CDR3 has 14 residues. The CDR3 region is CASSQDRANTEAFF. For the CDR3, the DNA is TGCGCCAGCAGCCAGGACAGGGCGAACACTGAAGCTTTCTTT.

The chain uses TRBV5-1 and TRBJ2-1; 11 bases line up with TRBD2. This CDR3 has 19 amino acids. V lost 3 bases and J lost 1; bases outside the gene matches: 12. Germline V lookup: CDR1 SGHRS, CDR2 YFSETQ. The CDR3 here is CASSSGLAVLLPSYNEQFF. The CDR3 DNA reads TGCGCCAGCAGCTCGGGACTAGCGGTTCTCCTCCCTTCCTACAATGAGCAGTTCTTC. Filled out from reference TRBV5-1 and TRBJ2-1, the complete variable domain reads KAGVTQTPRYLIKTRGQQVTLSCSPISGHRSVSWYQQTPGQGLQFLFEYFSETQRNKGNFPGRFSGRQFSNSRSEMNVSTLELGDSALYLCASSSGLAVLLPSYNEQFFGPGTRLTVL.

In its sample, this clone was seen a few times. The chain couples TRBV9 to TRBJ2-1, with 15 bases that match TRBD2. V shed 2 bases and J 6 bases; nucleotides not matched to a gene: 3. This CDR3 region has 16 residues. Germline assignment: CDR1 SGDLS and CDR2 YYNGEE. CDR3: CASSVWTSGRANEQFF. The CDR3 nucleotides are TGTGCCAGCAGCGTTTGGACTAGCGGGAGGGCCAATGAGCAGTTCTTC.

This chain joins TRBV11-2 and TRBJ1-2; tentative D call: TRBD1 (6 bases). From germline, CDR1 is SGHAT and CDR2 FQNNGV. The CDR3 sequence is 13 residues long. Trimming removed 5 bases at V and 2 bases at J, with 9 bases between. CDR3 amino acids: CASSAGVNYGYTF. DNA for the CDR3: TGTGCCAGCAGCGCAGGGGTAAACTATGGCTACACCTTC.

The chain uses TRBV19 and TRBJ1-1; D is uncertain. V lost 3 bases and J lost 4, with 15 bases in between. Germline V gene lookup returns CDR1 LNHDA and CDR2 SQIVND (reference sequence). The CDR3 runs 15 residues. This chain's CDR3 is CASSIYAGSGTEAFF. The CDR3 DNA sequence: TGTGCCAGTAGTATTTACGCGGGGTCGGGCACTGAAGCTTTCTTT.

The chain employs TRBV7-2 and TRBJ2-4; D gene ambiguous. Germline V gives CDR1 SGHTA, CDR2 FQGNSA. V was cut by 1 base and J by 2 bases, with 9 bases left in between. The CDR3 is 15 amino acids. CDR3 in amino acids: CASSLVSESKNIQYF. The CDR3 nucleotides are TGTGCCAGCAGCTTAGTATCGGAGTCCAAAAACATTCAGTACTTC.

The chain couples TRBV24-1 to TRBJ2-3, with 8 nucleotides matching TRBD1. The CDR3 totals 13 residues. Germline loops: CDR1 KGHDR, CDR2 SFDVKD. J gave up 9 bases and V 7 bases, and 8 bases lay outside the gene matches. CDR3 in amino acids: CATRETSGGTQYF. The CDR3 DNA reads TGTGCCACCAGGGAAACATCAGGGGGCACGCAGTATTTT.

This clone has at least ten counts. The chain links TRBV6-5 to TRBJ1-3, with a weak D call TRBD1 (5 bases). The length of the CDR3 is 14 residues. Germline loops: CDR1 MNHEY, CDR2 SVGAGI. The germline V and J ends were trimmed by 2 bases and 3 bases, with 8 bases remaining between them. The CDR3 sequence is CASSYRDYGNTIYF. The CDR3 nucleotides are TGTGCCAGCAGTTACCGGGACTATGGAAACACCATATATTTT.

The chain is built from TRBV4-1 and TRBJ2-7; D remains ambiguous. The CDR3 runs 15 residues. Trimming pared 6 bases from V and 2 bases from J, leaving 17 bases between. The germline gives CDR1 MGHRA, CDR2 YSYEKL. CDR3 nucleotides: TGCGCCAGCAGGCCTATTCTTAAAGCTACCTACGAGCAGTACTTC. It codes for CASRPILKATYEQYF.

This clone occurred many times. This chain uses TRBV10-3 with TRBJ2-7; 7 nucleotides line up with TRBD1. Germline CDR1 and CDR2: ENHRY and SYGVKD. Trimming cost V 2 bases and J 2 bases; bases outside gene matches: 3. The length of the CDR3 is 14 residues. In nucleotides, the CDR3 is TGTGCCATCAGTGAGAAGGGACAGACCTACGAGCAGTACTTC. The encoded protein is CAISEKGQTYEQYF.

V gene TRBV7-8 combines with J gene TRBJ1-6, with 7 bases matching TRBD1. This CDR3 is 15 amino acids long. V shed 5 bases and J 9 bases; nucleotides not matched to a gene: 10. In germline, CDR1 is SGHVS, CDR2 FQNEAQ. CDR3 in amino acids: CASSRTTGFSSPLHF. The CDR3 nucleotides read TGTGCCAGCAGCCGTACGACAGGGTTTAGTTCACCCCTCCACTTT.

V gene TRBV4-1 combines with J gene TRBJ2-7, with 8 bases fitting TRBD1. Trimming cost V 4 bases and J 2 bases; bases outside gene matches: 4. The CDR3 length is 14 residues. CDR1 and CDR2 from the germline V gene are MGHRA and YSYEKL. This CDR3 reads CASSLTGDPYEQYF. CDR3 sequence (DNA): TGCGCCAGCAGCCTGACAGGGGACCCCTACGAGCAGTACTTC.

The chain has TRBV7-2 and TRBJ2-1, with D possibly matching TRBD2 (6 bases). Between the trimmed V and J ends, which lost 1 base and 6 bases, there was a span of 13 bases. From germline, CDR1 is SGHTA and CDR2 FQGNSA. CDR3 length: 15 residues. CDR3 in amino acids: CASSLGAGKGNEQFF. The DNA for the CDR3 is TGTGCCAGCAGCTTAGGTGCGGGGAAGGGCAATGAGCAGTTCTTC. Based on the CDR3 plus reference TRBV7-2 and TRBJ2-1, the full variable domain is GAGVSQSPSNKVTEKGKDVELRCDPISGHTALYWYRQSLGQGLEFLIYFQGNSAPDKSGLPSDRFSAERTGGSVSTLTIQRTQQEDSAVYLCASSLGAGKGNEQFFGPGTRLTVL.

V usage is TRBV7-8 and J usage is TRBJ2-3; weak D call: TRBD2 (6 bases). Trimming cost V 6 bases and J 6 bases, with 19 bases left between them. The CDR3 has 15 amino acids. Germline loops: CDR1 SGHVS, CDR2 FQNEAQ. The CDR3 DNA reads TGTGCCAGCAGATCACTCGGGACTCCCTGGGATACGCAGTATTTT. This translates into CASRSLGTPWDTQYF.

This rearrangement joins TRBV2 to TRBJ2-3; the D gene is possibly TRBD1 (7 bases). Deletions cut 7 bases from V and 3 bases from J, with 20 bases between. Germline V gene data show CDR1 as SNHLY and CDR2 as FYNNEI. The CDR3 is made up of 16 amino acids. The CDR3 coding sequence is TGTGCCAGCAACTTTCGGACAGGTGGAGGGACAGATACGCAGTATTTT. This translates into CASNFRTGGGTDTQYF.

J is TRBJ2-3 and V is TRBV11-3; 11 bases are a match to TRBD2. J was trimmed by 1 base and V by 3 bases; bases with no gene match: 6. CDR3 length: 17 residues. Germline assignment: CDR1 SGHNT and CDR2 YENEEA. This CDR3 reads CASSFGLTSGGTDTQYF. The CDR3 region has the DNA TGTGCCAGCAGCTTCGGCCTGACTAGCGGGGGCACAGATACGCAGTATTTT.

This chain connects TRBV14 to TRBJ1-2, with TRBD1 as a possible D gene (6 bases). CDR1 SGHDN and CDR2 FVKESK come from the germline V gene. CDR3 length: 15 amino acids. Trimming left V 4 bases short and J 2 bases short, with 14 bases between. CDR3 DNA: TGTGCCAGCAGCCCTAAACAGGGCGGCAACTATGGCTACACCTTC. It translates to CASSPKQGGNYGYTF.

The chain employs TRBV7-6 and TRBJ2-2; 7 bases align to TRBD1. V lost 4 bases, J lost 4 bases, and 9 bases stayed unmatched. Germline lookup yields CDR1 SGHVS and CDR2 FNYEAQ. The CDR3 extends over 16 amino acids. For the CDR3, the DNA is TGTGCCAGCAGCTCTTGGACAGGAGCCTCCACCGGGGAGCTGTTTTTT. Protein: CASSSWTGASTGELFF. The full variable domain, in which reference TRBV7-6 and TRBJ2-2 provide the parts outside the CDR3, is GAGVSQSPRYKVTKRGQDVALRCDPISGHVSLYWYRQALGQGPEFLTYFNYEAQQDKSGLPNDRFSAERPEGSISTLTIQRTEQRDSAMYRCASSSWTGASTGELFFGEGSRLTVL.

A note on this clone: Other DNA sequences from this sample encode an identical CDR3 as well. V usage is TRBV5-1 and J usage is TRBJ2-7; 9 nucleotides align to TRBD2. Germline V gene lookup returns CDR1 SGHRS and CDR2 YFSETQ. The CDR3 runs to 17 residues. The V gene end was trimmed by 0 bases and the J gene end by 1 base; junction bases not matched to a gene: 8. CDR3 nucleotides: TGCGCCAGCAGCTTGGCCGGAGCGGGGGGAGGGTCCTACGAGCAGTACTTC. It translates to CASSLAGAGGGSYEQYF.